Reported below is one T cell receptor (beta chain). Its antigen is currently unknown. Both TRBC1 and TRBC2 were covered by a beta constant-region primer of two equimolar oligonucleotides. The ligated cDNA underwent four PCR rounds using SP2 and nested alpha and beta constant-region primers. TCRdb re-derived calls from the UMI-ligation and nested PCR reads in MiXCR, one entry per CDR3 protein. The repertoire holds under 150,000 distinct CDR3 sequences, with approximately 20% as singletons. With 2 bases removed from V and 7 bases from J, the gap between germline ends came to 12 bases. Per germline, CDR1 MDHEN and CDR2 SYDVKM. This CDR3 has 14 residues. The data were taken from a study of naive and memory T cell subsets. Findings and limits, study-wide: Naive repertoires, especially CD8, held a few larger clonotypes, possibly memory cells re-expressing CD45RA. In naive cells, over 90% of TCR sequences were seen only once.

The clonotype comes from a human donor in good health. The J gene is TRBJ2-1, the V gene TRBV28; D is undetermined. Material for sequencing was naive CD8+ T cells from blood. The CDR3 coding sequence is TGTGCCAGCAGTTTAACTGGTGCGGATAATGAGCAGTTCTTC. Translation gives CASSLTGADNEQFF. Full variable domain (rest looked up from reference TRBV28 and TRBJ2-1): DVKVTQSSRYLVKRTGEKVFLECVQDMDHENMFWYRQDPGLGLRLIYFSYDVKMKEKGDIPEGYSVSREKKERFSLILESASTNQTSMYLCASSLTGADNEQFFGPGTRLTVL.